This T cell receptor beta chain derives from a study of OX40 agonist ivuxolimab in advanced cancers. The V end was cut by 4 bases, the J end by 0 bases, with 13 bases between. The CDR3 is made up of 15 amino acids. CDR1 and CDR2 from the germline V gene are SGHKS and YYEKEE (reference sequence). Whole-study findings and limits: On average, CD8+ T cells had more expanded clones than CD4+.

As concerns this clone: Its antigen is still unknown.

This table comes from immunoSEQ multiplex PCR, and its TCRdb copy is limited to in-frame clones, with some not included. The data contain about 67,000 clones, about 85% of them seen just once; the ten biggest clones take up 2% to 2.5%. Here the sequenced sample was CD4+ or CD8+ T cells sorted from blood, taken in a trial of the OX40 agonist ivuxolimab. The receptor's source is an adult with an advanced solid tumor such as melanoma, head and neck, liver or kidney cancer. The chain recombines TRBV5-5 with TRBJ1-1, with D perhaps TRBD1 (6 bases). Written as DNA, the CDR3 is TGTGCCAGCAGCACCTCGACAGGCATGAACACTGAAGCTTTCTTT. Its protein is CASSTSTGMNTEAFF.